This T cell receptor (beta chain) was found in a study of blood T cell repertoires in COVID-19. The germline V gene has CDR1 WNHNN and CDR2 SYGVQD (reference sequence). Trimming took off 2 bases at V and 3 bases at J, with 8 bases between the two ends. The CDR3 has 14 residues. The table came from immunoSEQ multiplex PCR; TCRdb's copy has only in-frame clones and leaves some out. Here the sample spans about 63,000 clones, 70% to 85% being singletons. Material: peripheral blood. The clonotype originates from a human donor in a cohort sampled during active COVID-19. The chain has TRBV10-1 and TRBJ2-1; perhaps TRBD1 as D (5 bases). DNA of the CDR3: TGCGCCAGCAGTGAGAAAGGGGTCTACAATGAGCAGTTCTTC. Its protein product is CASSEKGVYNEQFF.